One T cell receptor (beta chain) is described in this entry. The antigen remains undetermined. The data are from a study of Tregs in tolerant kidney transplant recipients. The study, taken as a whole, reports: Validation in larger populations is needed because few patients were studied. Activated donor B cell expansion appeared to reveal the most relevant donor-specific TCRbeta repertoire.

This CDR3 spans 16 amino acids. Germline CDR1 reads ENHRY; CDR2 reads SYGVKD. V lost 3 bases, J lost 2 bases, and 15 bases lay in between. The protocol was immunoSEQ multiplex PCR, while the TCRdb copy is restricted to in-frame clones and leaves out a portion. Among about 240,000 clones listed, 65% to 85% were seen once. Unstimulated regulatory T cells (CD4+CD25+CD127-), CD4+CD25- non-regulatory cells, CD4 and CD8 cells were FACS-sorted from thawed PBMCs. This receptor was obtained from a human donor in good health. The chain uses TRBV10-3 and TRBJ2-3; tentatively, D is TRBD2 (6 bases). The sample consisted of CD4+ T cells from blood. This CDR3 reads CAISDLAPISTDTQYF. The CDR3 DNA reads TGTGCCATCAGTGATCTAGCGCCCATATCCACAGATACGCAGTATTTT.